This TCR beta chain was identified in a study of cytomegalovirus exposure and HLA in healthy donors. Findings of the study overall: The study put around 180 TCR beta chains on its list as cytomegalovirus-associated. As was reported, the classifier diagnosed cytomegalovirus status with high specificity and sensitivity.

Here immunoSEQ multiplex PCR was the method, and the copy in TCRdb shows in-frame clones only, minus some. The sample holds over 150,000 clones, around 90% seen once. V was shortened by 8 bases and J by 5 bases, with 8 bases between the two germline ends. Germline CDR1 reads MNHEY; CDR2 reads SMNVEV (reference sequence). The CDR3 length is 11 residues. With respect to this clone: Its target is unknown.

The study drew the donors from its approximately 110-subject validation cohort, separate from the roughly 670-subject first cohort. V is TRBV27 and J is TRBJ2-3, with D possibly being TRBD2 (5 bases). Input material: PBMCs. This clonotype originated in a woman between 18 and 29 years old in good health and CMV-seropositive. Here the CDR3 reads CASVRGDTQYF. Here the CDR3 DNA reads TGTGCCAGCGTCCGGGGAGATACGCAGTATTTT.